A selection of T cell receptor beta chains follows, all from one sample in a study of cytomegalovirus exposure and HLA in healthy donors. Generated by immunoSEQ multiplex PCR, the TCRdb table keeps only in-frame clones and is missing some. Here the sample spans about 140,000 clones, around 80% being singletons. The sample taken for sequencing was PBMCs. Receptors originate from a man in his late teens or twenties in good health and CMV-seropositive. The CDR3 runs from the conserved cysteine through the conserved F or W. Fields, in order: clone size, D gene, V gene, J gene, CDR3 protein, CDR3 DNA. D genes are given only for firm matches. Not all rows give a size; the values are once, few, many and, for expanded clones, a class.

clone_size: -; d_call: -; v_call: TRBV11-2; j_call: TRBJ1-1; cdr3_aa: CASRALKGQGDTEAFF; cdr3_nt: TGTGCCAGCAGGGCCCTCAAGGGGCAAGGGGACACTGAAGCTTTCTTT
clone_size: -; d_call: -; v_call: TRBV27; j_call: TRBJ2-2; cdr3_aa: CASSLRDNTGELFF; cdr3_nt: TGTGCCAGCAGTTTGAGGGATAACACCGGGGAGCTGTTTTTT
clone_size: once; d_call: TRBD1; v_call: TRBV28; j_call: TRBJ1-3; cdr3_aa: CASSSGSGGTGNTIYF; cdr3_nt: TGTGCCAGCAGTTCCGGATCAGGGGGGACTGGAAACACCATATATTTT
clone_size: -; d_call: TRBD2; v_call: TRBV5-1; j_call: TRBJ2-1; cdr3_aa: CASSSLAGGSSYNEQFF; cdr3_nt: TGCGCCAGCAGCTCGCTAGCGGGGGGAAGCTCCTACAATGAGCAGTTCTTC
clone_size: -; d_call: -; v_call: TRBV7-8; j_call: TRBJ2-1; cdr3_aa: CASSSGGSNEQFF; cdr3_nt: TGTGCCAGCAGCTCCGGAGGGAGCAATGAGCAGTTCTTC
clone_size: -; d_call: TRBD2; v_call: TRBV5-1; j_call: TRBJ2-5; cdr3_aa: CASSLAASGGLETQYF; cdr3_nt: TGCGCCAGCAGCTTGGCCGCTTCGGGAGGGTTAGAGACCCAGTACTTC
clone_size: -; d_call: TRBD2; v_call: TRBV15; j_call: TRBJ2-2; cdr3_aa: CATSRDRASGKAGELFF; cdr3_nt: TGTGCCACCAGCAGAGATCGGGCTAGCGGGAAGGCCGGGGAGCTGTTTTTT
clone_size: -; d_call: TRBD2; v_call: TRBV19; j_call: TRBJ2-5; cdr3_aa: CASSPTLAGGEETQYF; cdr3_nt: TGTGCCAGTAGTCCTACCCTAGCGGGAGGAGAGGAGACCCAGTACTTC
clone_size: -; d_call: -; v_call: TRBV25-1; j_call: TRBJ1-3; cdr3_aa: CASSADSFSGNTIYF; cdr3_nt: TGTGCCAGCAGCGCGGACAGTTTCTCTGGAAACACCATATATTTT
clone_size: -; d_call: -; v_call: TRBV19; j_call: TRBJ2-7; cdr3_aa: CASSITGGDYEQYF; cdr3_nt: TGTGCCAGTAGTATCACAGGGGGGGACTACGAGCAGTACTTC
clone_size: -; d_call: -; v_call: TRBV27; j_call: TRBJ2-1; cdr3_aa: CASSPGQTYNEQFF; cdr3_nt: TGTGCCAGCAGTCCCGGACAGACCTACAATGAGCAGTTCTTC
clone_size: few; d_call: -; v_call: TRBV12-5; j_call: TRBJ2-2; cdr3_aa: CASGFGTTEGELFF; cdr3_nt: TGTGCTAGTGGTTTCGGGACAACCGAAGGGGAGCTGTTTTTT
clone_size: -; d_call: TRBD1; v_call: TRBV5-1; j_call: TRBJ2-3; cdr3_aa: CASHGRQGAGGDTQYF; cdr3_nt: TGCGCCAGCCATGGGAGACAGGGGGCCGGGGGAGATACGCAGTATTTT
clone_size: -; d_call: TRBD1; v_call: TRBV18; j_call: TRBJ1-1; cdr3_aa: CASSRDRGRRGTEAFF; cdr3_nt: TGTGCCAGCTCCCGAGACAGGGGGCGCCGGGGCACTGAAGCTTTCTTT
clone_size: once; d_call: -; v_call: TRBV30; j_call: TRBJ1-1; cdr3_aa: CAWSDFVEAFF; cdr3_nt: TGTGCCTGGAGTGATTTCGTTGAAGCTTTCTTT
clone_size: -; d_call: -; v_call: TRBV19; j_call: TRBJ1-2; cdr3_aa: CASTGTLNYGYTF; cdr3_nt: TGTGCCAGTACTGGGACACTTAACTATGGCTACACCTTC
clone_size: few; d_call: -; v_call: TRBV29-1; j_call: TRBJ1-1; cdr3_aa: CSVEDPRKGSEAFF; cdr3_nt: TGCAGCGTTGAAGATCCGAGGAAAGGGAGTGAAGCTTTCTTT
clone_size: -; d_call: -; v_call: TRBV5-1; j_call: TRBJ2-2; cdr3_aa: CASSSQGGETGELFF; cdr3_nt: TGCGCCAGCAGCTCACAGGGTGGGGAGACCGGGGAGCTGTTTTTT
clone_size: -; d_call: -; v_call: TRBV21-1; j_call: TRBJ2-1; cdr3_aa: CASTDGQLYNEQFF; cdr3_nt: TGTGCCAGCACCGATGGACAGCTATACAATGAGCAGTTCTTC
clone_size: -; d_call: TRBD1; v_call: TRBV5-4; j_call: TRBJ2-7; cdr3_aa: CASSSSRDRVEEQYF; cdr3_nt: TGTGCCAGCAGCTCGTCCCGGGACAGGGTTGAGGAGCAGTACTTC
clone_size: -; d_call: -; v_call: TRBV29-1; j_call: TRBJ2-5; cdr3_aa: CSVEDRETQYF; cdr3_nt: TGCAGCGTTGAAGATCGAGAGACCCAGTACTTC
clone_size: -; d_call: -; v_call: TRBV5-1; j_call: TRBJ1-5; cdr3_aa: CASSLGGSGQPQHF; cdr3_nt: TGCGCCAGCAGCTTAGGAGGGAGTGGTCAGCCCCAGCATTTT
clone_size: -; d_call: TRBD1; v_call: TRBV28; j_call: TRBJ1-1; cdr3_aa: CASSPPTGMNTEAFF; cdr3_nt: TGTGCCAGCAGTCCCCCGACAGGGATGAACACTGAAGCTTTCTTT
clone_size: -; d_call: TRBD1; v_call: TRBV5-1; j_call: TRBJ1-1; cdr3_aa: CASSFRQGIDVDTEAFF; cdr3_nt: TGCGCCAGCAGCTTTAGACAGGGGATCGATGTAGACACTGAAGCTTTCTTT
clone_size: -; d_call: -; v_call: TRBV7-9; j_call: TRBJ1-4; cdr3_aa: CASSQVGTNEKLFF; cdr3_nt: TGTGCCAGCAGTCAGGTGGGAACTAATGAAAAACTGTTTTTT
clone_size: -; d_call: TRBD1; v_call: TRBV28; j_call: TRBJ1-2; cdr3_aa: CASRSSGTEVFNYGYTF; cdr3_nt: TGTGCCAGCAGGTCATCCGGGACAGAAGTATTTAACTATGGCTACACCTTC
clone_size: once; d_call: TRBD2; v_call: TRBV19; j_call: TRBJ2-1; cdr3_aa: CASRTSGSSYNEQFF; cdr3_nt: TGTGCCAGTAGAACTAGCGGGAGCTCCTACAATGAGCAGTTCTTC
clone_size: -; d_call: -; v_call: TRBV28; j_call: TRBJ1-2; cdr3_aa: CASNPGQRYYGYTF; cdr3_nt: TGTGCCAGCAATCCCGGACAGAGATACTATGGCTACACCTTC
clone_size: -; d_call: TRBD2; v_call: TRBV29-1; j_call: TRBJ2-7; cdr3_aa: CSVETASGYEQYF; cdr3_nt: TGCAGCGTTGAAACGGCTAGCGGCTACGAGCAGTACTTC
clone_size: -; d_call: TRBD1; v_call: TRBV7-9; j_call: TRBJ2-3; cdr3_aa: CASSQDRGSDTQYF; cdr3_nt: TGTGCCAGCAGCCAGGACAGGGGCTCAGATACGCAGTATTTT
clone_size: -; d_call: TRBD1; v_call: TRBV6-5; j_call: TRBJ1-1; cdr3_aa: CASSYATGGRTEAFF; cdr3_nt: TGTGCCAGCAGTTACGCTACAGGGGGCAGGACTGAAGCTTTCTTT
clone_size: -; d_call: TRBD2; v_call: TRBV7-9; j_call: TRBJ2-3; cdr3_aa: CASSHLAGGVGTDTQYF; cdr3_nt: TGTGCCAGCAGCCACCTAGCGGGAGGGGTGGGCACAGATACGCAGTATTTT
clone_size: -; d_call: -; v_call: TRBV28; j_call: TRBJ2-1; cdr3_aa: CASTDSYNEQFF; cdr3_nt: TGTGCCAGCACTGACAGCTACAATGAGCAGTTCTTC
clone_size: few; d_call: -; v_call: TRBV19; j_call: TRBJ1-5; cdr3_aa: CASSIAGGNQPQHF; cdr3_nt: TGTGCCAGTAGTATTGCTGGAGGGAATCAGCCCCAGCATTTT
clone_size: few; d_call: -; v_call: TRBV29-1; j_call: TRBJ1-1; cdr3_aa: CSVAYSGLRNTEAFF; cdr3_nt: TGCAGCGTTGCCTACAGCGGACTTAGGAACACTGAAGCTTTCTTT
clone_size: few; d_call: TRBD1; v_call: TRBV13; j_call: TRBJ2-1; cdr3_aa: CASSLGQGGYNEQFF; cdr3_nt: TGTGCCAGCAGCCTGGGACAGGGGGGGTACAATGAGCAGTTCTTC
clone_size: -; d_call: TRBD1; v_call: TRBV6-1; j_call: TRBJ2-6; cdr3_aa: CASSEGTGSGANVLTF; cdr3_nt: TGTGCCAGCAGTGAAGGGACAGGCTCCGGGGCCAACGTCCTGACTTTC
clone_size: few; d_call: -; v_call: TRBV30; j_call: TRBJ1-3; cdr3_aa: CAWSRTENTIYF; cdr3_nt: TGTGCCTGGAGTAGGACAGAAAACACCATATATTTT
clone_size: -; d_call: -; v_call: TRBV5-1; j_call: TRBJ2-7; cdr3_aa: CASSRDSLYEQYF; cdr3_nt: TGCGCCAGCAGCCGGGACTCCTTATACGAGCAGTACTTC
clone_size: -; d_call: -; v_call: TRBV7-8; j_call: TRBJ2-7; cdr3_aa: CASSSNRELGNEQYF; cdr3_nt: TGTGCCAGCAGCTCGAACAGGGAGCTCGGGAACGAGCAGTACTTC
clone_size: -; d_call: -; v_call: TRBV9; j_call: TRBJ2-1; cdr3_aa: CASSVARTVSYNEQFF; cdr3_nt: TGTGCCAGCAGCGTAGCCAGGACAGTCTCCTACAATGAGCAGTTCTTC
clone_size: -; d_call: TRBD1; v_call: TRBV28; j_call: TRBJ2-3; cdr3_aa: CASSPGTGGLNQPQYF; cdr3_nt: TGTGCCAGCAGTCCAGGGACAGGGGGCCTCAATCAGCCCCAGTATTTT
clone_size: -; d_call: -; v_call: TRBV5-1; j_call: TRBJ2-6; cdr3_aa: CASSSTPSSGANVLTF; cdr3_nt: TGCGCCAGCAGCTCGACTCCCAGCTCTGGGGCCAACGTCCTGACTTTC
clone_size: -; d_call: TRBD1; v_call: TRBV30; j_call: TRBJ1-4; cdr3_aa: CAWSKGQGSEKLFF; cdr3_nt: TGTGCCTGGAGTAAGGGACAGGGGAGCGAAAAACTGTTTTTT
clone_size: -; d_call: TRBD1; v_call: TRBV27; j_call: TRBJ2-5; cdr3_aa: CASSLSMTGNWETQYF; cdr3_nt: TGTGCCAGCAGTTTATCCATGACAGGGAATTGGGAGACCCAGTACTTC
clone_size: -; d_call: -; v_call: TRBV7-9; j_call: TRBJ2-7; cdr3_aa: CASSRVGGGEQYF; cdr3_nt: TGTGCCAGCAGCCGGGTGGGAGGGGGCGAGCAGTACTTC
clone_size: -; d_call: TRBD2; v_call: TRBV28; j_call: TRBJ2-7; cdr3_aa: CASSFPRTSGAYEQYF; cdr3_nt: TGTGCCAGCAGTTTCCCCCGGACTAGCGGTGCCTACGAGCAGTACTTC
clone_size: -; d_call: -; v_call: TRBV2; j_call: TRBJ2-7; cdr3_aa: CASSTGLSPAYEQYF; cdr3_nt: TGTGCCAGCAGTACGGGACTCTCGCCGGCCTACGAGCAGTACTTC